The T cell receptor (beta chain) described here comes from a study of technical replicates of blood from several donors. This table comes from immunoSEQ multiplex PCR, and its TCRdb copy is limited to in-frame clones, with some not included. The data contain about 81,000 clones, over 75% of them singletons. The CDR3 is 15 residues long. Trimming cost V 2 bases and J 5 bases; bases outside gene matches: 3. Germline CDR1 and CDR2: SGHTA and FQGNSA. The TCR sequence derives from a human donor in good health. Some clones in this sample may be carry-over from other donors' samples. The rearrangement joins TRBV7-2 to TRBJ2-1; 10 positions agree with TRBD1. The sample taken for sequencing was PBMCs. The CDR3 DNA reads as TGTGCCAGCAGCTTATCCGGGACAGGGGACAATGAGCAGTTCTTC. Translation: CASSLSGTGDNEQFF.